This TCR beta chain appears in the sequencing data of a study of cytomegalovirus exposure and HLA in healthy donors. CDR3 size: 16 residues. The germline gives CDR1 MGHRA, CDR2 YSYEKL. V was shortened by 0 bases and J by 0 bases, with 10 bases between the two germline ends. Primers for the PCR totalled 60 Vbeta and 13 Jbeta. Profiling relied on immunoSEQ multiplex PCR, and the TCRdb table lists in-frame clones only, not all of them. Seen here are some 180,000 clones, around 80% observed once, and the top ten hold 1.5% to 2%. The donors (healthy individuals) were bone marrow donors. For this clone: Its antigen is still unknown.

Study-level results: In vitro assays verified that a few CMV-associated chains recognized CMV antigens specifically. Reported results showed that the classifier diagnosed cytomegalovirus status with high specificity and sensitivity.

Sequencing was carried out using PBMCs. This receptor was identified in a man aged 18 to 29 in good health and CMV-seronegative. The chain combines TRBV4-1 with TRBJ2-3; D call uncertain. Written as DNA, the CDR3 is TGCGCCAGCAGCCAAGATACACACCCGAGCACAGATACGCAGTATTTT. It encodes CASSQDTHPSTDTQYF.